The clone carrying this T cell receptor beta chain was counted at least ten times. A TCRbeta library incorporating unique molecular identifiers was prepared. One entry per CDR3 protein, called by TCRdb with MiXCR from the PCR reads. The repertoire consists of about 16,000 distinct CDR3 sequences, with roughly 8.2% occurring once and the leading ten covering 35% to 40%. The CDR3 is 16 amino acids. Trimming cost V 3 bases and J 4 bases; bases outside gene matches: 9. Per germline, CDR1 WSHSY and CDR2 SAAADI. This sample is part of a study of T-cell reconstitution after alpha-beta-depleted transplantation in children.

The receptor was isolated from a boy under two years old who had a stem cell transplant for Wiskott-Aldrich syndrome, so the T cells may come from the graft donor. The sequenced sample was PBMCs, mostly from graft donor cells, obtained 60 days after TCRalphabeta/CD19-depleted stem cell transplant. The V call is TRBV10-2, the J call TRBJ1-1; 9 bases agree with TRBD1. CDR3 nucleotides: TGCGCCAGCAGTGAATTCGGGACAGGGTGGGGCACTGAAGCTTTCTTT. Translating it yields CASSEFGTGWGTEAFF.